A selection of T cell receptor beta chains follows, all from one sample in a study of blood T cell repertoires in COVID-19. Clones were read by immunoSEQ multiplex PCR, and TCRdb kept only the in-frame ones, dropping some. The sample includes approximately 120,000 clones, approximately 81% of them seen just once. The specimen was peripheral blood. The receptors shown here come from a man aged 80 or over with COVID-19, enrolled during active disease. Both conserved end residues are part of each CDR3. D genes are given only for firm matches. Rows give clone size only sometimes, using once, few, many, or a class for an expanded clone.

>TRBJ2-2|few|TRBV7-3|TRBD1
TGTGCCAGCAGCCCTACAGGGGGCGCGAATTTCGGGGAGCTGTTTTTT
CASSPTGGANFGELFF
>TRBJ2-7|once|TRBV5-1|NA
TGCGCCAGCAGCCCTATCTCAGCGTACGGCGAGCAGTACTTC
CASSPISAYGEQYF
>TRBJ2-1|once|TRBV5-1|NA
TGCGCCAGCAGGACACCAGGGGTTGAGCAGTTCTTC
CASRTPGVEQFF
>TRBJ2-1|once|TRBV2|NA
TGTGCCAGCAGTGAAAGGGGGATGGGTGAGCAGTTCTTC
CASSERGMGEQFF
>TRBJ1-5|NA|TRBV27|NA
TGTGCCAGCAGTTTATCAGGGGGGGGCACCGTTAATCAGCCCCAGCATTTT
CASSLSGGGTVNQPQHF
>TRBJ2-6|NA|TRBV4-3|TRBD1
TGCGCCAGCAGCCAGGGGACAGGGGGCTCTGGGGCCAACGTCCTGACTTTC
CASSQGTGGSGANVLTF
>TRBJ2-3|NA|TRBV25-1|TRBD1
TGTGCCAGCAGTGAGACAGGGGCTAGCACAGATACGCAGTATTTT
CASSETGASTDTQYF
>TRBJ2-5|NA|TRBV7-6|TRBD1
TGTGCCAGCAGCCGTACCGGAGGGACAGGGGTTGGAGAGACCCAGTACTTC
CASSRTGGTGVGETQYF
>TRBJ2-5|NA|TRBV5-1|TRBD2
TGCGCCAGCAGCCGTGGACTAGCGGGAGGGCCTAGTGAAGAGACCCAGTACTTC
CASSRGLAGGPSEETQYF
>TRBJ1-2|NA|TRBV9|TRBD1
TGTGCCAGCAGCGAGGGACAGCTCTATGGCTACACCTTC
CASSEGQLYGYTF
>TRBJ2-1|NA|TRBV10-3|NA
TGTGCCATCAGTGAGGTCGGAGGGCCGTACAATGAGCAGTTCTTC
CAISEVGGPYNEQFF
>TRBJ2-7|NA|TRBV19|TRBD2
TGTGCCACCTCCCCAGCGGGGCTTCCCTCCTACGAGCAGTACTTC
CATSPAGLPSYEQYF
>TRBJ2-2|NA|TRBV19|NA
TGTGCCAGTAGACCCCCCCCAGGGGGGCGGTCGAACACCGGGGAGCTGTTTTTT
CASRPPPGGRSNTGELFF
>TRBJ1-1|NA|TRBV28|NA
TGTGCCAGCAACACAGGGTCCACTGAAGCTTTCTTT
CASNTGSTEAFF
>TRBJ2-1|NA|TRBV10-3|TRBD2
TGTGCCATCAGGGCCGGGACTAGCGGGAGTGGCGATGAGCAGTTCTTC
CAIRAGTSGSGDEQFF
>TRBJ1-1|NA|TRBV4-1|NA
TGCGCCAGCAGCTCCCGCCGGGGTACAAGGGATGAAGCTTTCTTT
CASSSRRGTRDEAFF
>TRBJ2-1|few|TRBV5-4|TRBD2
TGTGCCAGCAGCGTGACTAGCGGAGCCTACAATGAGCAGTTCTTC
CASSVTSGAYNEQFF